These T cell receptor beta chains were read from a single sample in a study of T-cell reconstitution after alpha-beta-depleted transplantation in children. TCRdb passed the PCR reads through MiXCR, listing each CDR3 protein once. The sample lists roughly 350,000 distinct CDR3 sequences, 10% occurring once. The specimen comprised PBMCs from the stem cell graft donor, sampled from the stem cell graft. Every receptor here comes from a human donor who donated a stem cell graft to a child with acute lymphoblastic leukemia. Both conserved end residues are part of each CDR3. The D gene is left open where the match is weak. Size is omitted from some rows. Given values are once, few, many or a class for expanded clones.

J	D	V	size	CDR3	DNA
TRBJ2-4	.	TRBV5-1	few	CASSRPGAPGNIQYF	TGCGCCAGCAGCCGACCGGGGGCCCCGGGTAACATTCAGTACTTC
TRBJ2-2	.	TRBV28	many	CASGKGGNTGELFF	TGTGCCAGCGGGAAGGGTGGGAACACCGGGGAGCTGTTTTTT
TRBJ2-5	.	TRBV5-1	.	CASSLGGGSGETQYF	TGCGCCAGCAGCTTAGGAGGGGGAAGTGGAGAGACCCAGTACTTC
TRBJ2-7	TRBD1	TRBV27	few	CASSFTGGGNEQYF	TGTGCCAGCAGCTTCACAGGGGGCGGAAACGAGCAGTACTTC
TRBJ2-1	.	TRBV12-3/TRBV12-4	few	CASGAIYNEQFF	TGTGCCAGCGGCGCAATTTACAATGAGCAGTTCTTC
TRBJ2-1	.	TRBV21-1	.	CATYPRTFRNNEQFF	TGTGCCACCTACCCCCGGACCTTTCGGAACAATGAGCAGTTCTTC
TRBJ1-2	.	TRBV4-3	many	CASSQGSRINYGYTF	TGCGCCAGCAGCCAAGGTTCGCGGATTAACTATGGCTACACCTTC
TRBJ2-1	TRBD2	TRBV29-1	many	CSVEGGREVGNEQFF	TGCAGCGTGGAAGGAGGGAGGGAAGTCGGCAATGAGCAGTTCTTC
TRBJ2-7	.	TRBV12-3/TRBV12-4	.	CASSLGVSGVSYEQYF	TGTGCCAGCAGTTTAGGGGTGTCCGGGGTCTCCTACGAGCAGTACTTC
TRBJ2-7	TRBD2	TRBV11-2	few	CASSPFKAGGLPEQYF	TGTGCCAGCAGCCCCTTTAAAGCGGGAGGGCTCCCCGAGCAGTACTTC
TRBJ2-1	TRBD2	TRBV4-1	.	CASSQIAGGVDEQFF	TGCGCCAGCAGCCAAATAGCGGGAGGGGTAGATGAGCAGTTCTTC
TRBJ2-7	TRBD2	TRBV5-5	few	CASSSRLAGGSEEQYF	TGTGCCAGCAGCTCACGTTTAGCGGGAGGGTCGGAGGAGCAGTACTTC
TRBJ1-5	.	TRBV7-9	.	CASSGEREGQPQHF	TGTGCCAGCAGCGGGGAGAGGGAGGGTCAGCCCCAGCATTTT
TRBJ2-7	.	TRBV20-1	few	CSASSAPARRYYEQYF	TGCAGTGCTTCATCGGCCCCAGCTCGACGATACTACGAGCAGTACTTC
TRBJ2-1	.	TRBV7-3	.	CASSSGPYVDEQFF	TGTGCCAGCAGCTCCGGGCCCTATGTCGATGAGCAGTTCTTC
TRBJ2-1	TRBD2	TRBV3-1	.	CASSSRSLAGYLDEQFF	TGTGCCAGCAGCTCTAGATCCCTAGCGGGTTATCTTGATGAGCAGTTCTTC
TRBJ2-7	TRBD2	TRBV29-1	.	CSVEDGASGYEQYF	TGCAGCGTTGAAGATGGTGCTAGCGGTTACGAGCAGTACTTC
TRBJ2-5	TRBD1	TRBV20-1	many	CSAPNRDRGQGAQYF	TGCAGTGCGCCAAACCGGGACAGAGGCCAGGGGGCCCAGTACTTC
TRBJ2-7	TRBD1	TRBV18	many	CASSPPGTGILSEQYF	TGTGCCAGCTCACCCCCTGGGACAGGGATCCTCTCCGAGCAGTACTTC
TRBJ2-7	TRBD1	TRBV5-1	few	CASSGTGTGTYEQYF	TGCGCCAGCAGCGGGACCGGGACAGGGACCTACGAGCAGTACTTC
TRBJ2-5	TRBD2	TRBV11-2	.	CASSSQSSGQETQYF	TGTGCCAGCAGCTCCCAGTCTAGCGGACAAGAGACCCAGTACTTC
TRBJ2-5	TRBD1	TRBV7-9	many	CASSTVTGLETQYF	TGTGCCAGCAGCACCGTGACAGGGTTAGAGACCCAGTACTTC
TRBJ2-7	.	TRBV5-1	many	CASSLRGAYYEQYF	TGCGCCAGCAGCTTGAGGGGGGCATACTACGAGCAGTACTTC
TRBJ2-5	.	TRBV7-9	.	CASSRRQVQETQYF	TGTGCCAGCAGCCGCAGACAGGTCCAAGAGACCCAGTACTTC
TRBJ2-5	TRBD1	TRBV12-3/TRBV12-4	few	CASSGQGSVRTQYF	TGTGCCAGCAGTGGACAGGGCAGTGTAAGGACCCAGTACTTC
TRBJ2-3	TRBD1	TRBV5-5	few	CASSLPGGEDTQYF	TGTGCCAGCAGCTTACCAGGGGGCGAAGATACGCAGTATTTT
TRBJ2-3	TRBD2	TRBV6-1	.	CASGREGTDTQYF	TGTGCCAGCGGGCGGGAGGGCACAGATACGCAGTATTTT
TRBJ2-7	TRBD1	TRBV6-2/TRBV6-3	.	CASQGGRRIYEQYF	TGTGCCAGCCAAGGGGGCAGGCGGATCTACGAGCAGTACTTC
TRBJ2-7	.	TRBV4-3	few	CASSQDLGFAYEQYF	TGCGCCAGCAGCCAAGATCTCGGGTTCGCCTACGAGCAGTACTTC
TRBJ2-7	.	TRBV10-3	many	CAISEYTYEQYF	TGTGCCATCAGTGAGTATACCTACGAGCAGTACTTC
TRBJ2-1	.	TRBV6-1	.	CASSEALRQYGIF	TGTGCCAGCAGTGAAGCGCTTCGGCAGTACGGGATCTTC
TRBJ2-1	.	TRBV5-6	.	CASSARLRDSQFF	TGTGCCAGCAGCGCCAGGCTCCGGGACTCACAGTTCTTC
TRBJ2-5	.	TRBV29-1	.	CSVGEGLAGETQYF	TGCAGCGTTGGAGAGGGACTCGCGGGGGAGACCCAGTACTTC
TRBJ1-2	.	TRBV12-3/TRBV12-4	few	CASSLGQYPTF	TGTGCCAGCAGTTTAGGACAGTACCCCACCTTC
TRBJ2-7	TRBD2	TRBV9	few	CASSETSAPLEQYF	TGTGCCAGCAGCGAGACTAGCGCCCCCCTCGAGCAGTACTTC
TRBJ2-1	.	TRBV4-3	many	CASSQDPAGYNEQFF	TGCGCCAGCAGCCAAGATCCAGCGGGCTACAATGAGCAGTTCTTC
TRBJ2-1	TRBD2	TRBV3-1	.	CASSSLAGGSYNEQFF	TGTGCCAGCAGCTCGCTAGCGGGAGGATCCTACAATGAGCAGTTCTTC
TRBJ2-5	TRBD2	TRBV5-1	.	CASSPVAGGPQETQYF	TGCGCCAGCAGCCCTGTTGCGGGAGGACCCCAAGAGACCCAGTACTTC
TRBJ2-7	TRBD1	TRBV5-1	many	CASSMGTGGTYEQYF	TGCGCCAGCAGCATGGGGACAGGGGGCACCTACGAGCAGTACTTC
TRBJ1-1	.	TRBV4-2	many	CASSQVVQGYTEAFF	TGTGCCAGCAGCCAAGTAGTGCAGGGCTACACTGAAGCTTTCTTT
TRBJ2-2	TRBD2	TRBV5-1	few	CASGGLAGTGELFF	TGCGCCAGCGGGGGACTAGCGGGAACCGGGGAGCTGTTTTTT
TRBJ2-2	.	TRBV2	.	CASSEVLEANTGELFF	TGTGCCAGCAGTGAAGTGCTCGAGGCTAACACCGGGGAGCTGTTTTTT
TRBJ2-3	TRBD2	TRBV20-1	few	CSASSGRYTDTQYF	TGCAGTGCTTCTAGCGGGAGGTACACAGATACGCAGTATTTT
TRBJ2-1	.	TRBV27	many	CASKALGNEQFF	TGTGCCAGCAAGGCCCTAGGAAATGAGCAGTTCTTC
TRBJ2-1	.	TRBV7-2	few	CASSLRQGTNEQFF	TGTGCCAGCAGCTTACGGCAGGGTACCAATGAGCAGTTCTTC
TRBJ2-7	.	TRBV11-2	.	CASSLEGAIIAGDTYEQYF	TGTGCCAGCAGCTTAGAGGGGGCGATCATCGCGGGAGATACCTACGAGCAGTACTTC
TRBJ2-1	.	TRBV29-1	few	CSVGGVAGEQFF	TGCAGCGTTGGAGGGGTGGCAGGTGAGCAGTTCTTC
TRBJ2-5	TRBD2	TRBV28	.	CATRGPGLAGGGEETQYF	TGTGCCACGAGGGGACCGGGACTAGCGGGAGGCGGGGAAGAGACCCAGTACTTC
TRBJ2-7	.	TRBV5-1	few	CASSPLTVYEQYF	TGCGCCAGCAGCCCGTTGACAGTCTACGAGCAGTACTTC
TRBJ2-1	.	TRBV12-3/TRBV12-4	few	CASRPPKPNYNEQFF	TGTGCCAGCAGGCCCCCCAAACCCAATTACAATGAGCAGTTCTTC
TRBJ2-5	TRBD2	TRBV7-9	.	CASSSGLAETRNF	TGTGCCAGCAGCTCGGGACTAGCGGAGACCCGCAACTTC